This TCR beta chain was documented in a study of cytomegalovirus exposure and HLA in healthy donors. The PCR ran on 60 Vbeta and 13 Jbeta primers. Sequencing used immunoSEQ multiplex PCR; TCRdb keeps in-frame clones, though not all of them. Here the sample spans 100,000 to 130,000 clones, about three quarters being singletons. Germline CDR1 is SGHDT and CDR2 is YYEEEE. This CDR3 region has 14 residues. The V end lost 0 bases, the J end lost 3 bases, and 10 bases lay between the germline ends. For this clone: The same CDR3 arises from other DNA sequences in this sample as well.

The TCR sequence derives from a man aged 25-45 years in good health and CMV-seronegative. Sequences were obtained from PBMCs. J is TRBJ2-7 and V is TRBV5-6, with D possibly being TRBD2 (5 bases). This CDR3 reads CASSLVPGSYEQYF. In DNA, the CDR3 is TGTGCCAGCAGCTTGGTCCCGGGGAGCTACGAGCAGTACTTC.